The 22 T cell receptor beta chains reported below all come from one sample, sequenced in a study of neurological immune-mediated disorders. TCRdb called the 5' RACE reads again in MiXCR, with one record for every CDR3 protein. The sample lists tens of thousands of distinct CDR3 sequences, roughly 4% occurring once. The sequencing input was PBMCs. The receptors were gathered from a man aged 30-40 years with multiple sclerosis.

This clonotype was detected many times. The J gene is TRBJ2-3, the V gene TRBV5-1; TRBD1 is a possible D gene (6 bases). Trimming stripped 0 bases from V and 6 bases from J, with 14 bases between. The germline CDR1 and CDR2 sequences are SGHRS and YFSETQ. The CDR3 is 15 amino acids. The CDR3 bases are TGCGCCAGCAGCTTGGACAAGCAGGGGTGGGATACGCAGTATTTT. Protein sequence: CASSLDKQGWDTQYF.

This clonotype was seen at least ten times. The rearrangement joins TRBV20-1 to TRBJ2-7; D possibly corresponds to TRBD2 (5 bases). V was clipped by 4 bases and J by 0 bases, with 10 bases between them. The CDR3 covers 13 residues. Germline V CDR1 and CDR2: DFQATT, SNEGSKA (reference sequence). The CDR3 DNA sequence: TGCAGTGCTACCAGCGGAGGCTCCTACGAGCAGTACTTC. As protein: CSATSGGSYEQYF.

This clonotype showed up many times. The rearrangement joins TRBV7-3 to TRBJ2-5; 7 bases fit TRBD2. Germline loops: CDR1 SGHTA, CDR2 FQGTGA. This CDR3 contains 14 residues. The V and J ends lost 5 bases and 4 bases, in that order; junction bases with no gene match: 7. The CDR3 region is CASSPGGSRETQYF. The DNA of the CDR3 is TGTGCCAGCAGCCCGGGCGGGAGCAGAGAGACCCAGTACTTC.

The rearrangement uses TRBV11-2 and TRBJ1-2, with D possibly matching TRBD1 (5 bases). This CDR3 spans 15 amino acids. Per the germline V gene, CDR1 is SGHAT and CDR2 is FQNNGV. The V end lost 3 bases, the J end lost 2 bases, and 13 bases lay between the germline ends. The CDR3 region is CASSLAGKGNYGYTF. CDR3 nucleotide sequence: TGTGCCAGCAGCTTGGCCGGAAAGGGGAACTATGGCTACACCTTC.

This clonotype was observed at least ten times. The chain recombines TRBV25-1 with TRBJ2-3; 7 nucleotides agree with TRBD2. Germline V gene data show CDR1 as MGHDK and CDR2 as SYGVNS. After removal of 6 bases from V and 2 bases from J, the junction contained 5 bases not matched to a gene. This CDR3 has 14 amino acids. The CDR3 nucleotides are TGTGCCAGCAGCCGCGGGGGAAACACAGATACGCAGTATTTT. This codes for CASSRGGNTDTQYF.

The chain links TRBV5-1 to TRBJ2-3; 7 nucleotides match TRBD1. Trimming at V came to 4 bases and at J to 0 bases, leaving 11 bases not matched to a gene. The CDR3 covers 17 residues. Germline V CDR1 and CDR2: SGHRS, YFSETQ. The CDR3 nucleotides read TGCGCCAGCAGCAAGTTCCCTCCGGGACAGAGCACAGATACGCAGTATTTT. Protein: CASSKFPPGQSTDTQYF. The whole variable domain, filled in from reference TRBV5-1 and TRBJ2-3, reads KAGVTQTPRYLIKTRGQQVTLSCSPISGHRSVSWYQQTPGQGLQFLFEYFSETQRNKGNFPGRFSGRQFSNSRSEMNVSTLELGDSALYLCASSKFPPGQSTDTQYFGPGTRLTVL.

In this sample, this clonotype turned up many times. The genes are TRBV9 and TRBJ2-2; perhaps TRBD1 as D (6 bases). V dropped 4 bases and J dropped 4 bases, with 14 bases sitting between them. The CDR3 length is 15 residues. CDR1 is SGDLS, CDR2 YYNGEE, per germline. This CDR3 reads CASSYLGAFTGELFF. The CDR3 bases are TGTGCCAGCAGCTACCTGGGGGCGTTCACCGGGGAGCTGTTTTTT.

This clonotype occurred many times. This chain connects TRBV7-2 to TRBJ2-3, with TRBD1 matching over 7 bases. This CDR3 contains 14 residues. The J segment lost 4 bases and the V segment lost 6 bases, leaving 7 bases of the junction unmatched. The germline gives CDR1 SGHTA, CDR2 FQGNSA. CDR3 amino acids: CASRPGGPADTQYF. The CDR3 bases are TGTGCCAGCAGGCCAGGGGGTCCCGCAGATACGCAGTATTTT.

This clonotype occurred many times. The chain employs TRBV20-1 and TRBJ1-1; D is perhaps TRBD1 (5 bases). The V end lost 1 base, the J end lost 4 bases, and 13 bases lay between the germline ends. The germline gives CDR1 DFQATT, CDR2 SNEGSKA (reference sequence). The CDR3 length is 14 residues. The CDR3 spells CSARGGRVSTEAFF. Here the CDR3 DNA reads TGCAGTGCTAGAGGGGGGAGGGTGAGCACTGAAGCTTTCTTT.

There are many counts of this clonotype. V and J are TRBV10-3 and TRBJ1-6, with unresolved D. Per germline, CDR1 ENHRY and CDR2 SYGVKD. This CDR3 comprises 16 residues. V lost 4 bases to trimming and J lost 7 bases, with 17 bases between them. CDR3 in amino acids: CAISGELGAGNSPLHF. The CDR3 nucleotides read TGTGCCATCAGTGGGGAGCTGGGCGCGGGGAATTCACCCCTCCACTTT.

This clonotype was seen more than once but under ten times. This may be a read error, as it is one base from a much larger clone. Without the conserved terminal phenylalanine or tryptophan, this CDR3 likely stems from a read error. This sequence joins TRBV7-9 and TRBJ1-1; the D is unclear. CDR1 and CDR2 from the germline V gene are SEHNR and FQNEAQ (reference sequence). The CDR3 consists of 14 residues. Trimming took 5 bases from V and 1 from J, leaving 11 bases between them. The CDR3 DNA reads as TGTGCCAGCAGCCTGGGAAATACGAACACTGAAGCTTTCCTT. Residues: CASSLGNTNTEAFL.

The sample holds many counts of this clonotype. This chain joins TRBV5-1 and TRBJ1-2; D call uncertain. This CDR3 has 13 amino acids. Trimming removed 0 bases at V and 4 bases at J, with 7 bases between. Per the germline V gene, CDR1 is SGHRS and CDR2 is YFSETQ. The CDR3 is CASSLEAAYGYTF. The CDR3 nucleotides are TGCGCCAGCAGCTTGGAGGCCGCCTATGGCTACACCTTC.

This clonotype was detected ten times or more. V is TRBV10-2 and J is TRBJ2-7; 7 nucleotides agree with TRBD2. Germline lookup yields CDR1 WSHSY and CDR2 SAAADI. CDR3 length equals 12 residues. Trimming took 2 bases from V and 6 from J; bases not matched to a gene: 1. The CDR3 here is CASSETSAEQYF. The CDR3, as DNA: TGCGCCAGCAGTGAGACTAGCGCCGAGCAGTACTTC.

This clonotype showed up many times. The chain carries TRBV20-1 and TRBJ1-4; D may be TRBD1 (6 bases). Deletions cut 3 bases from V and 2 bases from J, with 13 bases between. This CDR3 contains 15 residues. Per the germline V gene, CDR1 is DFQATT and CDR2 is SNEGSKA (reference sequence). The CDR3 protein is CSASRPQGTNEKLFF. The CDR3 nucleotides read TGCAGTGCTAGCCGCCCCCAGGGGACTAATGAAAAACTGTTTTTT.

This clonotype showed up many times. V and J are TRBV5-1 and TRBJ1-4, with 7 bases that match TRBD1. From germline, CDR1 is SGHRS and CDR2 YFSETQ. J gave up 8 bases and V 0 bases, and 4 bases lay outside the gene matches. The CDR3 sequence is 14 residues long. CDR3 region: CASSLGGGTEKLFF. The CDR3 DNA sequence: TGCGCCAGCAGCTTGGGAGGGGGCACCGAAAAACTGTTTTTT.

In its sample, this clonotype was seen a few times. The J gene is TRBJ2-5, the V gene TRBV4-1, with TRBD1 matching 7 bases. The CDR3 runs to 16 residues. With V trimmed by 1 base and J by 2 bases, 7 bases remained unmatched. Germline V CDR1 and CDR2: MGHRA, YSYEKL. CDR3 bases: TGCGCCAGCAGCCAAGCCCTCGGGACAGTACAAGAGACCCAGTACTTC. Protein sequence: CASSQALGTVQETQYF.

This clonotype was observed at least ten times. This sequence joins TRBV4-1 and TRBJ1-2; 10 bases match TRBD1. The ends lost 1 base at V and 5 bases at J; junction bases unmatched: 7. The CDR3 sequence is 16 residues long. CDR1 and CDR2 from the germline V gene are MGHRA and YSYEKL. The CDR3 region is CASSQGPGQGYYGYTF. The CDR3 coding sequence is TGCGCCAGCAGCCAAGGTCCGGGACAGGGGTATTATGGCTACACCTTC.

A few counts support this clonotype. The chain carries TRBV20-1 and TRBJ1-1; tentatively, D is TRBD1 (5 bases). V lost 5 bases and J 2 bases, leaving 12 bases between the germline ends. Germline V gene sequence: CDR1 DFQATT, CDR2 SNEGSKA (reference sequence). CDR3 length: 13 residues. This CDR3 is CSAHATDNTEAFF. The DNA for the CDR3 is TGCAGTGCTCATGCGACAGATAACACTGAAGCTTTCTTT.

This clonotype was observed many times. CDR3 sequence: CSASHLQGLREKLFF. The CDR3 DNA is TGCAGTGCTAGTCACCTACAGGGACTAAGAGAAAAACTGTTTTTT. The chain employs TRBV20-1 and TRBJ1-4, with D perhaps matching TRBD1 (6 bases). Germline V gene sequence: CDR1 DFQATT, CDR2 SNEGSKA (reference sequence). The CDR3 has 15 amino acids. Trimming took 3 bases from V and 8 from J, leaving 19 bases between them.

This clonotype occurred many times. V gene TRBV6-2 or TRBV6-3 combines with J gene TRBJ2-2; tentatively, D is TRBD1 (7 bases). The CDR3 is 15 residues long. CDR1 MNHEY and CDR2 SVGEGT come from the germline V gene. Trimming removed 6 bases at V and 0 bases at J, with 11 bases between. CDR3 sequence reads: CASRGGTANTGELFF. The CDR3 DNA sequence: TGTGCCAGCAGAGGCGGGACAGCGAACACCGGGGAGCTGTTTTTT.

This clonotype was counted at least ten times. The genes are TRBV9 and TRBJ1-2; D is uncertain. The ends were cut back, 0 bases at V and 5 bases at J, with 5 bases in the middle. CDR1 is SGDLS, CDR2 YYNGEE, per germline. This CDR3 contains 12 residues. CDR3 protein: CASSVGSYGYTF. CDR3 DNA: TGTGCCAGCAGCGTAGGCAGTTATGGCTACACCTTC.

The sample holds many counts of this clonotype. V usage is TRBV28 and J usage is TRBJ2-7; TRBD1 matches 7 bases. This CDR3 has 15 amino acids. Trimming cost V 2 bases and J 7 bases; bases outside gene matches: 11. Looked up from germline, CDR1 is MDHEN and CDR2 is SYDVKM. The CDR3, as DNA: TGTGCCAGCAGTTTAGTACGGGACAGCCTTCCGGAGCAGTACTTC. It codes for CASSLVRDSLPEQYF.